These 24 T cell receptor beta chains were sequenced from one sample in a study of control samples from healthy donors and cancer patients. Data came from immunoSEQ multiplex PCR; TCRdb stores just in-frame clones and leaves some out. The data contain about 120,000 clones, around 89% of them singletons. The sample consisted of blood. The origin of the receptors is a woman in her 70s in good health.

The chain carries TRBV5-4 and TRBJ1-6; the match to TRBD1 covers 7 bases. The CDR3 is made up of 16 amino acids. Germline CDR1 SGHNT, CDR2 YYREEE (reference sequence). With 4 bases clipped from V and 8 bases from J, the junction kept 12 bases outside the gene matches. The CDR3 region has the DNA TGTGCCAGCAGCCGCGATGGACAGGCCCTGCATTCACCCCTCCACTTT. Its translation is CASSRDGQALHSPLHF.

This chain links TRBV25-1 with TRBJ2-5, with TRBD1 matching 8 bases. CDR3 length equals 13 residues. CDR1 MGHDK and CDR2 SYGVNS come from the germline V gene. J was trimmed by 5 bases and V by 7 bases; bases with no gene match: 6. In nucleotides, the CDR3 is TGTGCCAGCATCCGGACAGGGCCGGAGACCCAGTACTTC. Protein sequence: CASIRTGPETQYF.

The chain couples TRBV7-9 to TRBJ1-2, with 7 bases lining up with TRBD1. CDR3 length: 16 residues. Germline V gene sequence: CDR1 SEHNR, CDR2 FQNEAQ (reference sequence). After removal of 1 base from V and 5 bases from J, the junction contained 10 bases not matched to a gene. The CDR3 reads CASSLVGRGTPYGYTF. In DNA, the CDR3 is TGTGCCAGCAGCTTAGTCGGCAGGGGGACCCCATATGGCTACACCTTC.

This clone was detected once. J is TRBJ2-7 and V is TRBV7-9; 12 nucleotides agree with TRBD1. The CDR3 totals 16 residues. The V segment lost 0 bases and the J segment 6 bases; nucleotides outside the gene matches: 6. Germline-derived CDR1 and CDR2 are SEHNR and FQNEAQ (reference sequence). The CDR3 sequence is CASSLARGTGGSEQYF. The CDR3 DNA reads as TGTGCCAGCAGCTTAGCGCGCGGGACAGGGGGCTCCGAGCAGTACTTC.

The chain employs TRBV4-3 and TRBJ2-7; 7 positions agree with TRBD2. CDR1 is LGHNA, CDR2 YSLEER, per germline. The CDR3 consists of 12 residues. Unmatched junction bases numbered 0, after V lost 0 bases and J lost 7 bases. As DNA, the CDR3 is TGCGCCAGCAGCCAAGAGGGGGGGGAGCAGTACTTC. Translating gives CASSQEGGEQYF.

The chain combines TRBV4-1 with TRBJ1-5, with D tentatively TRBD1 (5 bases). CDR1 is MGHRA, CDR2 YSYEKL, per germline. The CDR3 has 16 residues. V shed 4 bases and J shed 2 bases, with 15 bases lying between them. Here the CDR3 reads CASSPDWGEGNQPQHF. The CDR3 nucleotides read TGCGCCAGCAGCCCCGATTGGGGGGAAGGCAATCAGCCCCAGCATTTT.

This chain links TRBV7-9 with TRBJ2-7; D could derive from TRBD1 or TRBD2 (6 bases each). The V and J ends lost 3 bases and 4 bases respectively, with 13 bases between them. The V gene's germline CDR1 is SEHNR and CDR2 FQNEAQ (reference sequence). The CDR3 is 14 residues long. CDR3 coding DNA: TGTGCCAGCAGCTTCGCCGGAGGGGGTTACGAGCAGTACTTC. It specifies CASSFAGGGYEQYF.

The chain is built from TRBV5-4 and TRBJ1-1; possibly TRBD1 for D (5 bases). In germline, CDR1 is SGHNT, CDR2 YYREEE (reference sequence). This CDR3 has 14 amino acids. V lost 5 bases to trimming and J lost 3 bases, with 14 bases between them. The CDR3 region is CASSSDSSYTEAFF. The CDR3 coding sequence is TGTGCCAGCAGTTCAGACAGTTCTTACACTGAAGCTTTCTTT.

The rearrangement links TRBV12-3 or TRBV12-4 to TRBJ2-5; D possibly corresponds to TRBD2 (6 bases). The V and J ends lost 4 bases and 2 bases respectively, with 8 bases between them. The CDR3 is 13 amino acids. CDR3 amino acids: CASSSGAQETQYF. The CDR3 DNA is TGTGCCAGCAGTTCGGGAGCACAAGAGACCCAGTACTTC.

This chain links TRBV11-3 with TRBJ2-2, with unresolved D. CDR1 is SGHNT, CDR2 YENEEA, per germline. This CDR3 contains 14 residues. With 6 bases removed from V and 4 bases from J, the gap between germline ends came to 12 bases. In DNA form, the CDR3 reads TGTGCCAGCAGAAAGTTGGTGGCCACCGGGGAGCTGTTTTTT. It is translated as CASRKLVATGELFF.

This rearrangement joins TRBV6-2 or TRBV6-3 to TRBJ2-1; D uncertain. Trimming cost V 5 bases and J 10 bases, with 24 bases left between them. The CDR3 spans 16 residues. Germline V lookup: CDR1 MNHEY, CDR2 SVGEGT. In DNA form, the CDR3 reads TGTGCCAGCAGTCCCGACGTACATGATGGGGTGTGGGAGCAGTTCTTC. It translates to CASSPDVHDGVWEQFF.

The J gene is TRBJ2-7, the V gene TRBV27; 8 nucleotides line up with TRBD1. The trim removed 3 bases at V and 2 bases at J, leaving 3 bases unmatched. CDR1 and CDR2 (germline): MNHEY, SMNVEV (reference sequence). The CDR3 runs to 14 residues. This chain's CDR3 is CASSFGQGTYEQYF. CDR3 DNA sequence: TGTGCCAGCAGTTTCGGACAGGGAACCTACGAGCAGTACTTC.

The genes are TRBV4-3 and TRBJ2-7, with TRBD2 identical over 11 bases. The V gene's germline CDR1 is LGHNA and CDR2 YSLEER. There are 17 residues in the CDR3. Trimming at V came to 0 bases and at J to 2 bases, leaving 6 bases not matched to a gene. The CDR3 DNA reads TGCGCCAGCAGCCAAGATCGCCTAGCGGGGGGCCCCTACGAGCAGTACTTC. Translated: CASSQDRLAGGPYEQYF.

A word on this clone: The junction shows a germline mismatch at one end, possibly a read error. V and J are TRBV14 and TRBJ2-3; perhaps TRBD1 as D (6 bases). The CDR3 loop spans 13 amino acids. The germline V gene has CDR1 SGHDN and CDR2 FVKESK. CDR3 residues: CASSQVPGDMQYF. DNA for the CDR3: TGTGCCAGCAGCCAAGTCCCAGGGGATATGCAGTATTTT. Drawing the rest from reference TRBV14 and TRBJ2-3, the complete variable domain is EAGVTQFPSHSVIEKGQTVTLRCDPISGHDNLYWYRRVMGKEIKFLLHFVKESKQDESGMPNNRFLAERTGGTYSTLKVQPAELEDSGVYFCASSQVPGDMQYFGPGTRLTVL.

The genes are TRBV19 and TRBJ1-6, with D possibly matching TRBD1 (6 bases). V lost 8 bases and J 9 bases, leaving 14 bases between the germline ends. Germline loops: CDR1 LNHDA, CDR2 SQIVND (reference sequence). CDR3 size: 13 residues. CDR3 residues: CASSEGGPSPLHF. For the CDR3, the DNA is TGTGCCAGTTCCGAGGGGGGACCTTCACCCCTCCACTTT.

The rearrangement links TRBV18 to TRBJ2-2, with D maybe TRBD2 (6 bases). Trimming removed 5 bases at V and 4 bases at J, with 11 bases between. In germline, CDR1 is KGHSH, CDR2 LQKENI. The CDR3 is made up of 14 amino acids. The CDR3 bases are TGTGCCAGCTCATCAGGCGGGGCCACCGGGGAGCTGTTTTTT. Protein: CASSSGGATGELFF. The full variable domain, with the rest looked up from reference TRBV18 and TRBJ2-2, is NAGVMQNPRHLVRRRGQEARLRCSPMKGHSHVYWYRQLPEEGLKFMVYLQKENIIDESGMPKERFSAEFPKEGPSILRIQQVVRGDSAAYFCASSSGGATGELFFGEGSRLTVL.

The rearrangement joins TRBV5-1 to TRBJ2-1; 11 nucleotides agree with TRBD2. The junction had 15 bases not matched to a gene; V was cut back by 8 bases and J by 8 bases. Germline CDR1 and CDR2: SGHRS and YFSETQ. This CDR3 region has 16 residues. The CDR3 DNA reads TGCGCCAGTCTGGAGGCTAGCGGGGGGTCGTTCGATGAGCAGTTCTTC. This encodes CASLEASGGSFDEQFF.

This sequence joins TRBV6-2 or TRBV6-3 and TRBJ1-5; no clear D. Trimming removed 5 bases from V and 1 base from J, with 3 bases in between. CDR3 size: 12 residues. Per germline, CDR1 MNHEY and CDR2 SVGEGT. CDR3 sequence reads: CASSGSNQPQHF. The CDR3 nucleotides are TGTGCCAGCAGTGGGAGCAATCAGCCCCAGCATTTT.

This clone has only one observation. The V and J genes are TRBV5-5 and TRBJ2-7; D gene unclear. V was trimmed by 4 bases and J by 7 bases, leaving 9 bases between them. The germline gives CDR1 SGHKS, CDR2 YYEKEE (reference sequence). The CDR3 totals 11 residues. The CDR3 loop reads CASSSQVEQYF. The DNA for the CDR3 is TGTGCCAGCAGCAGTCAGGTTGAGCAGTACTTC.

The CDR3 region is CASSLRWRTNEKLFF. CDR3 in DNA: TGTGCCAGCAGCTTACGGTGGCGGACTAATGAAAAACTGTTTTTT. The gene calls are TRBV7-2 and TRBJ1-4; D gene unclear. From germline, CDR1 is SGHTA and CDR2 FQGNSA. V was trimmed by 2 bases and J by 2 bases, leaving 9 bases between them. The CDR3 runs to 15 residues.

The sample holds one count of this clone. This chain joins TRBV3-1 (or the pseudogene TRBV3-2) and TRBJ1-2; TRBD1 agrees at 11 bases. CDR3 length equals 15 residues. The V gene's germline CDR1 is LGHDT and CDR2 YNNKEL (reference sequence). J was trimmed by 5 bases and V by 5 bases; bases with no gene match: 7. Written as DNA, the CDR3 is TGTGCCAGCAGCTTGTCCGGGACAGGGGGTTATGGCTACACCTTC. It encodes CASSLSGTGGYGYTF.

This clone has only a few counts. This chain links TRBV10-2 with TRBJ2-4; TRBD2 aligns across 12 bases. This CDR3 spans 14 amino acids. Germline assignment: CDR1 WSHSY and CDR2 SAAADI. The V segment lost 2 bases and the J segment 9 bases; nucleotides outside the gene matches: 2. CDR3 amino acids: CASSETSGGFIQYF. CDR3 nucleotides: TGCGCCAGCAGTGAGACTAGCGGGGGGTTCATTCAGTACTTC.

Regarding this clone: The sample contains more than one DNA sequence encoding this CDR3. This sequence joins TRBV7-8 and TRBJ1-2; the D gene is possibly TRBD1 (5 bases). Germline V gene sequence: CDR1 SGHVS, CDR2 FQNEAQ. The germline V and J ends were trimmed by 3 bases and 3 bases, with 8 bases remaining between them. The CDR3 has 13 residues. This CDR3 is CASSLAGDYGYTF. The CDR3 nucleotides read TGTGCCAGCAGCTTGGCGGGGGACTATGGCTACACCTTC.

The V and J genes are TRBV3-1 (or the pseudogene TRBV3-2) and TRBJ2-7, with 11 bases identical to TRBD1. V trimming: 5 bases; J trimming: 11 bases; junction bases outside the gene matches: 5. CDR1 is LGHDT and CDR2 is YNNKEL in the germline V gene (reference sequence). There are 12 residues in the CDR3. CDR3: CASSFRDRGKYF. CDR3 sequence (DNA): TGTGCCAGCAGCTTTCGGGACAGGGGGAAGTACTTC.